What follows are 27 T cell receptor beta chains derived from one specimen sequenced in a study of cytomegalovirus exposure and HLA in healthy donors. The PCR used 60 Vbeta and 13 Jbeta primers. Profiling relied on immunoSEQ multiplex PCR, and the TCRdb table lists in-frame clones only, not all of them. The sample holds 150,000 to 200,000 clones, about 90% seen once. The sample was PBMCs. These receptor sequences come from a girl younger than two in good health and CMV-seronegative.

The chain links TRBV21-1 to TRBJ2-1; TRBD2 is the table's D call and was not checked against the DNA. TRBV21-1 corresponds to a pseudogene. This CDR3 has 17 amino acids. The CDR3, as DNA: TGTGCCAGCACCGACCCCCGGGTAGCGTTATCCTACAATGAGCAGTTCTTC. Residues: CASTDPRVALSYNEQFF.

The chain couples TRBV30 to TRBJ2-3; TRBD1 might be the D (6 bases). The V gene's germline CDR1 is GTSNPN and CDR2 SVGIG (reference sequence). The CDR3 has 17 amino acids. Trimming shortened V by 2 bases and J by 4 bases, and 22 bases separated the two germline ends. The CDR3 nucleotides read TGTGCCTGGAGTCTTTTCTCGGTTAGGGGGAACGCAGATACGCAGTATTTT. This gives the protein CAWSLFSVRGNADTQYF.

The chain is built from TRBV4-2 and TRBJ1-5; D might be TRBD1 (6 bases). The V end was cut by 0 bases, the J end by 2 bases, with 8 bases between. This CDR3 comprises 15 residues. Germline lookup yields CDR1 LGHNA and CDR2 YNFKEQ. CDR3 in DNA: TGTGCCAGCAGCCAAGAAAACAGGGGCAATCAGCCCCAGCATTTT. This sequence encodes CASSQENRGNQPQHF.

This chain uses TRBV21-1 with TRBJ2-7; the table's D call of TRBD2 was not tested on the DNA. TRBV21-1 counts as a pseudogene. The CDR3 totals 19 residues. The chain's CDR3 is CASSKDVGLAGVSSYEQYF. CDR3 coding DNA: TGTGCCAGCAGCAAAGATGTGGGACTAGCGGGGGTCAGCTCCTACGAGCAGTACTTC.

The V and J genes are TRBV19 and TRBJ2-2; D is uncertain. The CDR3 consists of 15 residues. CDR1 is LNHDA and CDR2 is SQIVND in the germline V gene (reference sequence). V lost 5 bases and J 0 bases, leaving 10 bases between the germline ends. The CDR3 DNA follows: TGTGCCAGTAGTTCGCCCGACTCGAACACCGGGGAGCTGTTTTTT. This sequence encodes CASSSPDSNTGELFF.

This CDR3 is CASSQGEIFPLDTQYF. The CDR3 coding sequence is TGTGCCAGCAGCCAAGGGGAGATTTTCCCGCTGGATACGCAGTATTTT. The V gene is TRBV4-2, the J gene TRBJ2-3, with a weak D call TRBD2 (5 bases). Trimming shortened V by 1 base and J by 6 bases, and 17 bases separated the two germline ends. This CDR3 has 16 amino acids. The germline V gene encodes CDR1 LGHNA and CDR2 YNFKEQ.

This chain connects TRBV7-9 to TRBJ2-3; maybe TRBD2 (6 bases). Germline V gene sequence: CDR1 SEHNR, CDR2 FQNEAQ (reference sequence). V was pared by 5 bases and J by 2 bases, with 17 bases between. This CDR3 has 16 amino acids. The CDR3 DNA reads TGTGCCAGCAGCCTTGGACTAAGTCGGCTCACAGATACGCAGTATTTT. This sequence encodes CASSLGLSRLTDTQYF. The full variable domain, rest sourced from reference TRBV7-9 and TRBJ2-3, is DTGVSQNPRHKITKRGQNVTFRCDPISEHNRLYWYRQTLGQGPEFLTYFQNEAQLEKSRLLSDRFSAERPKGSFSTLEIQRTEQGDSAMYLCASSLGLSRLTDTQYFGPGTRLTVL.

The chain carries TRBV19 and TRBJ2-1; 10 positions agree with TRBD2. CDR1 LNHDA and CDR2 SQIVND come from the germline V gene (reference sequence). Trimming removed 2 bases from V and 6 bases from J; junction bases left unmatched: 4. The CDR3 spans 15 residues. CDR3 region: CASSILAGVSNEQFF. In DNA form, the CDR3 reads TGTGCCAGTAGTATACTAGCGGGAGTGTCCAATGAGCAGTTCTTC.

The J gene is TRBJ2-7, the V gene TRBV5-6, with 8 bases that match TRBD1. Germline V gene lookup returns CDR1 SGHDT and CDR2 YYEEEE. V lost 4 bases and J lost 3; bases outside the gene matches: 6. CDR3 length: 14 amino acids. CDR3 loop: CASSGDRKNYEQYF. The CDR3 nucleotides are TGTGCCAGCAGCGGGGACAGGAAGAACTACGAGCAGTACTTC.

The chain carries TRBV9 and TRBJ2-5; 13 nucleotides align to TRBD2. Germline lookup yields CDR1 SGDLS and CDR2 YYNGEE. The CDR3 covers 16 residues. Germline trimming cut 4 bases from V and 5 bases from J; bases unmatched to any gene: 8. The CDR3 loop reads CASSSTGTSGAETQYF. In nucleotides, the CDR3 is TGTGCCAGCAGCAGTACCGGGACTAGCGGGGCTGAGACCCAGTACTTC.

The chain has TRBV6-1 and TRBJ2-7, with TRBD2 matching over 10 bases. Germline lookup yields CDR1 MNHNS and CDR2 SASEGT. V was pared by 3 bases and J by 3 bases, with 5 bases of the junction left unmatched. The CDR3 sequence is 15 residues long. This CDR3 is CASSEKGTSDYEQYF. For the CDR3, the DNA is TGTGCCAGCAGTGAGAAAGGGACTAGCGACTACGAGCAGTACTTC.

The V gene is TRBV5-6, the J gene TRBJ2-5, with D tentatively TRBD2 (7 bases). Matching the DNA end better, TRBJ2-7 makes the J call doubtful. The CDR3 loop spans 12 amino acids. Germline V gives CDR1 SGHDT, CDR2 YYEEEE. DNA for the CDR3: TGTGCCAGCAGCCAGGGGACTAACGAGCAGTACTTC. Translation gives CASSQGTNEQYF.

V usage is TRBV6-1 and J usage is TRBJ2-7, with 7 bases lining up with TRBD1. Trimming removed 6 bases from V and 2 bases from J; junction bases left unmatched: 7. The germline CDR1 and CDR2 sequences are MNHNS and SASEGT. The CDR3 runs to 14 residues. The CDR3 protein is CASRVDRVAYEQYF. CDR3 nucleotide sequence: TGTGCCAGCAGGGTTGACAGGGTAGCCTACGAGCAGTACTTC.

The CDR3 sequence: CASSFGTSGGILETQYF. The DNA for the CDR3 is TGTGCCAGCAGCTTCGGGACTAGCGGGGGAATACTGGAGACCCAGTACTTC. V is TRBV9 and J is TRBJ2-5; 14 nucleotides agree with TRBD2. Germline values: CDR1 SGDLS, CDR2 YYNGEE. Trimming took 4 bases from V and 5 from J; bases not matched to a gene: 10. This CDR3 has 17 amino acids.

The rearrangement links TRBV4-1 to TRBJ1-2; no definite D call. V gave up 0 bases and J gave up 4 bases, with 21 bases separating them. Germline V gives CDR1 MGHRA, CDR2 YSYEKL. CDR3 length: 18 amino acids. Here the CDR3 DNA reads TGCGCCAGCAGCCAAGATGAGGGTATAGTGACTATGGGCTATGGCTACACCTTC. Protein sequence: CASSQDEGIVTMGYGYTF.

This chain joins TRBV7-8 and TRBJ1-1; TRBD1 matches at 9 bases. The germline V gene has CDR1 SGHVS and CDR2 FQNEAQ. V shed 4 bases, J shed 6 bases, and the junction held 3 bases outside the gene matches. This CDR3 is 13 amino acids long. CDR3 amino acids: CASSSRQGAEAFF. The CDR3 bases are TGTGCCAGCAGCTCCCGACAGGGGGCTGAAGCTTTCTTT.

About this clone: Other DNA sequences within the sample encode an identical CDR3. The CDR3 bases are TGCGCCAGCAGCTTGGACAGGGGTAACTATGGCTACACCTTC. Amino acids: CASSLDRGNYGYTF. The chain recombines TRBV5-1 with TRBJ1-2; 7 bases agree with TRBD1. Unmatched junction bases numbered 0, after V lost 0 bases and J lost 1 base. The germline V gene has CDR1 SGHRS and CDR2 YFSETQ. The CDR3 has 14 residues.

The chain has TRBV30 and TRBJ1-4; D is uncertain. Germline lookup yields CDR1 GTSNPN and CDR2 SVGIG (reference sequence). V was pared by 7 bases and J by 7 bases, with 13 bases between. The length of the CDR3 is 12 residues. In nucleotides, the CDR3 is TGTGCCTCTCCGGGAGTACGTGAAAAACTGTTTTTT. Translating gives CASPGVREKLFF.

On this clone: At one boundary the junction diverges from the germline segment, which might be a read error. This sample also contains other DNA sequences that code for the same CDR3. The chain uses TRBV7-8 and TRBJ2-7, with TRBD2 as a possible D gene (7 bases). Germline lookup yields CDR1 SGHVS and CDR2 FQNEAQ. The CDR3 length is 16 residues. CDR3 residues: CASTLRGGPETYEQYF. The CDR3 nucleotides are TGTGCCAGCACCCTTAGGGGGGGCCCGGAAACCTACGAGCAGTACTTT.

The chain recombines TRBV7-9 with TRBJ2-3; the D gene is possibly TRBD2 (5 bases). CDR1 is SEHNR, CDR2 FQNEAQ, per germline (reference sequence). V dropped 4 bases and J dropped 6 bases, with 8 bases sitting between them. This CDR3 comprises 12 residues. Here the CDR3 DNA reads TGTGCCAGCAGCTCTACTAGGGATACGCAGTATTTT. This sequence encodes CASSSTRDTQYF. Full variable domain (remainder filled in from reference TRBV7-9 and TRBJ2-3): DTGVSQNPRHKITKRGQNVTFRCDPISEHNRLYWYRQTLGQGPEFLTYFQNEAQLEKSRLLSDRFSAERPKGSFSTLEIQRTEQGDSAMYLCASSSTRDTQYFGPGTRLTVL.

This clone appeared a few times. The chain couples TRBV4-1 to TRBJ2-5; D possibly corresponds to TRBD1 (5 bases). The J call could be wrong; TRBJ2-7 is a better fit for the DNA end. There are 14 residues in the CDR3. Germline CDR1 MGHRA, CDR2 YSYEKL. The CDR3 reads CASSQGDSSYEQYF. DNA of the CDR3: TGCGCCAGCAGCCAAGGTGACAGCTCCTACGAGCAGTACTTC.

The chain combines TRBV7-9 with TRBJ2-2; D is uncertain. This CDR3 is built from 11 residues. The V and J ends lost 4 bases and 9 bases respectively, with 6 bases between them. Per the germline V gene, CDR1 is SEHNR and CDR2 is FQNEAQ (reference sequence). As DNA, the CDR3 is TGTGCCAGCAGCTATAATAGGGAGCTGTTTTTT. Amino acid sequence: CASSYNRELFF.

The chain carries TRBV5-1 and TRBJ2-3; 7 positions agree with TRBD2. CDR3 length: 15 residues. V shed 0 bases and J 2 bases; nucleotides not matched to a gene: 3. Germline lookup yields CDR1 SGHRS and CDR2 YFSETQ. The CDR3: CASSLDLAATDTQYF. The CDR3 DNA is TGCGCCAGCAGCTTGGACCTAGCGGCCACAGATACGCAGTATTTT. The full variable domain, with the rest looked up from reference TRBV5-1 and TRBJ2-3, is KAGVTQTPRYLIKTRGQQVTLSCSPISGHRSVSWYQQTPGQGLQFLFEYFSETQRNKGNFPGRFSGRQFSNSRSEMNVSTLELGDSALYLCASSLDLAATDTQYFGPGTRLTVL.

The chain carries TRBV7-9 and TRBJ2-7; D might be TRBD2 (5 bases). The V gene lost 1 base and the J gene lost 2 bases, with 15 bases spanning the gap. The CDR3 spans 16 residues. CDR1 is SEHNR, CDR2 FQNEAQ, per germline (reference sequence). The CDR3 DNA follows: TGTGCCAGCAGCTTAGGGCGGGCGGTAGAAACCTACGAGCAGTACTTC. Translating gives CASSLGRAVETYEQYF.

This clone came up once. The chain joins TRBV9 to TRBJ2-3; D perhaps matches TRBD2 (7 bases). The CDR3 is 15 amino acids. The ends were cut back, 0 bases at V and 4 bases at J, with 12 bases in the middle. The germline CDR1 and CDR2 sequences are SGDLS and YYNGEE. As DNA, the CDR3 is TGTGCCAGCAGCGTAGGGGGGGGGCCCGCAGATACGCAGTATTTT. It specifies CASSVGGGPADTQYF.

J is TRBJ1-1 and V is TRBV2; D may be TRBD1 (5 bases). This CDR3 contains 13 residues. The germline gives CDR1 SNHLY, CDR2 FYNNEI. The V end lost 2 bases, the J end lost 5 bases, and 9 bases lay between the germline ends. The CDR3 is CASSEQGVTEAFF. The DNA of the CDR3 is TGTGCCAGCAGTGAACAGGGTGTAACTGAAGCTTTCTTT.

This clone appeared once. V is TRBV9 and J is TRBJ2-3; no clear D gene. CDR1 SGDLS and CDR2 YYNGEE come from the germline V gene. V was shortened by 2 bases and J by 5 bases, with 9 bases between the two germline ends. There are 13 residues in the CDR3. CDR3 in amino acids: CASSVDFQDTQYF. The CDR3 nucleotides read TGTGCCAGCAGCGTTGACTTTCAAGATACGCAGTATTTT.